These 26 T cell receptor beta chains were all obtained from the same sample, sequenced in a study of control samples from healthy donors and cancer patients. Libraries were prepared by immunoSEQ multiplex PCR; TCRdb keeps only in-frame clonotypes and omits some of them. The data show fewer than 500,000 clones, approximately 90% seen once. The sequenced material came from PBMCs. All receptors derive from a man between 35 and 55 years old with head and neck cancer.

The genes are TRBV28 and TRBJ1-5; D may be TRBD1 (5 bases). Germline CDR1 is MDHEN and CDR2 is SYDVKM. Trimming left V 6 bases short and J 4 bases short, with 16 bases between. This CDR3 contains 15 residues. CDR3 loop: CASSPLLGVNQPQHF. DNA of the CDR3: TGTGCCAGCAGCCCATTGCTGGGGGTTAATCAGCCCCAGCATTTT.

This clone has only one observation. The J gene is TRBJ1-5, the V gene TRBV5-4, with 10 positions matching TRBD1. The CDR3 is made up of 16 amino acids. CDR1 and CDR2 from the germline V gene are SGHNT and YYREEE (reference sequence). V trimming: 4 bases; J trimming: 3 bases; junction bases outside the gene matches: 7. The chain's CDR3 is CASSAGTGEVNQPQHF. In DNA, the CDR3 is TGTGCCAGCAGCGCCGGGACAGGGGAGGTCAATCAGCCCCAGCATTTT.

This clone has only one observation. This chain uses TRBV7-2 with TRBJ1-1, with no clear D. V dropped 5 bases and J dropped 7 bases, with 11 bases sitting between them. Germline assignment: CDR1 SGHTA and CDR2 FQGNSA. This CDR3 is built from 12 residues. The CDR3 DNA is TGTGCCAGCAGCCCCCTAAGAAATGAAGCTTTCTTT. This encodes CASSPLRNEAFF.

V usage is TRBV3-1 (or the pseudogene TRBV3-2) and J usage is TRBJ2-1, with 10 bases identical to TRBD2. The germline V gene encodes CDR1 LGHDT and CDR2 YNNKEL (reference sequence). The trim removed 2 bases at V and 1 base at J, leaving 8 bases unmatched. CDR3 length equals 18 residues. Written as DNA, the CDR3 is TGTGCCAGCAGCCAACTTGCTTTACTAGCGGGGTCCTACAATGAGCAGTTCTTC. This encodes CASSQLALLAGSYNEQFF.

The rearrangement uses TRBV10-2 and TRBJ1-2; no reliable D call. Germline loops: CDR1 WSHSY, CDR2 SAAADI. V lost 4 bases and J 8 bases, leaving 11 bases between the germline ends. The CDR3 has 12 residues. For the CDR3, the DNA is TGCGCCAGCAGTGCAGAGTTCCCGGGCTACACCTTC. Its protein product is CASSAEFPGYTF.

The V gene is TRBV15, the J gene TRBJ1-4; D is ambiguous. Per germline, CDR1 LNHNV and CDR2 YYDKDF (reference sequence). This CDR3 is built from 15 residues. V was shortened by 1 base and J by 8 bases, with 14 bases between the two germline ends. The CDR3 is CATSRAADGGEKLFF. The DNA of the CDR3 is TGTGCCACCAGCAGAGCGGCTGACGGAGGGGAAAAACTGTTTTTT. The variable domain in full, with the rest retrieved from reference TRBV15 and TRBJ1-4, is DAMVIQNPRYQVTQFGKPVTLSCSQTLNHNVMYWYQQKSSQAPKLLFHYYDKDFNNEADTPDNFQSRRPNTSFCFLDIRSPGLGDTAMYLCATSRAADGGEKLFFGSGTQLSVL.

V gene TRBV6-4 combines with J gene TRBJ1-1, with D hard to call. This CDR3 contains 13 residues. Germline V gives CDR1 MRHNA, CDR2 SNTAGT. The germline V and J ends were trimmed by 3 bases and 1 base, with 6 bases remaining between them. The chain's CDR3 is CASSEEGNTEAFF. CDR3 coding DNA: TGTGCCAGCAGTGAGGAGGGGAACACTGAAGCTTTCTTT.

This clone showed up just once. The chain recombines TRBV3-1 (or the pseudogene TRBV3-2) with TRBJ2-5; 7 bases agree with TRBD2. The CDR3 has 17 residues. Germline trimming cut 2 bases from V and 8 bases from J; bases unmatched to any gene: 17. Germline V gene lookup returns CDR1 LGHDT and CDR2 YNNKEL (reference sequence). The CDR3 nucleotides are TGTGCCAGCAGCCAATTTTGGGCCAGCGGGGCCAAGAGAACCCAGTACTTC. Its translation is CASSQFWASGAKRTQYF.

This clone was counted once. The rearrangement joins TRBV2 to TRBJ2-7, with D possibly TRBD2 on 6 matching bases. The CDR3 is 13 amino acids. CDR1 is SNHLY, CDR2 FYNNEI, per germline. The germline V and J ends were trimmed by 8 bases and 6 bases, with 17 bases remaining between them. DNA for the CDR3: TGTGCCAGCGGGGCAGGGAGGTTCGGCGAGCAGTACTTC. It encodes CASGAGRFGEQYF. The full variable domain, completed using reference TRBV2 and TRBJ2-7, is EPEVTQTPSHQVTQMGQEVILRCVPISNHLYFYWYRQILGQKVEFLVSFYNNEISEKSEIFDDQFSVERPDGSNFTLKIRSTKLEDSAMYFCASGAGRFGEQYFGPGTRLTVT.

The rearrangement joins TRBV27 to TRBJ2-7; TRBD2 matches 7 bases. Germline V lookup: CDR1 MNHEY, CDR2 SMNVEV (reference sequence). The CDR3 is made up of 15 amino acids. V lost 1 base and J lost 0; bases outside the gene matches: 3. This CDR3 reads CASSLLSGVSYEQYF. Here the CDR3 DNA reads TGTGCCAGCAGTTTATTGAGCGGGGTCTCCTACGAGCAGTACTTC.

J is TRBJ1-5 and V is TRBV18; unclear D gene. The CDR3 has 14 amino acids. The V gene's germline CDR1 is KGHSH and CDR2 LQKENI. V gave up 8 bases and J gave up 1 base, with 12 bases separating them. The CDR3 DNA sequence: TGTGCCAGCGCCCCGGGGAGGAGCAATCAGCCCCAGCATTTT. Translating gives CASAPGRSNQPQHF.

J is TRBJ2-3 and V is TRBV7-2, with 9 bases identical to TRBD2. Germline lookup yields CDR1 SGHTA and CDR2 FQGNSA. This CDR3 comprises 14 residues. V dropped 4 bases and J dropped 5; count of bases not matched to a gene: 4. The CDR3 sequence is CASSSGLALDTQYF. As DNA, the CDR3 is TGTGCCAGCAGCTCAGGACTAGCGCTAGATACGCAGTATTTT.

This clone was detected only once. V is TRBV6-5 and J is TRBJ2-5; 9 nucleotides agree with TRBD2. There are 15 residues in the CDR3. Trimming removed 6 bases from V and 3 bases from J; junction bases left unmatched: 8. Germline CDR1 MNHEY, CDR2 SVGAGI. CDR3 protein: CASSVWSSGEETQYF. The CDR3 DNA reads TGTGCCAGCAGCGTGTGGTCTAGCGGGGAAGAGACCCAGTACTTC.

The J gene is TRBJ1-1, the V gene TRBV3-1 (or the pseudogene TRBV3-2); D not certain. CDR1 is LGHDT and CDR2 is YNNKEL in the germline V gene (reference sequence). The CDR3 spans 15 residues. V was cut by 1 base and J by 0 bases, with 9 bases left in between. The CDR3 DNA follows: TGTGCCAGCAGCCAAGTGGAGGCGATGAACACTGAAGCTTTCTTT. Its protein product is CASSQVEAMNTEAFF.

V gene TRBV6-2 or TRBV6-3 combines with J gene TRBJ1-5, with a tentative D call TRBD1 (6 bases). Germline CDR1 reads MNHEY; CDR2 reads SVGEGT. Trimming took off 1 base at V and 1 base at J, with 23 bases between the two ends. This CDR3 spans 20 amino acids. The CDR3 region is CASSYFPRLVTGLSNQPQHF. CDR3 bases: TGTGCCAGCAGTTACTTTCCCCGCCTCGTAACAGGGCTAAGCAATCAGCCCCAGCATTTT.

The rearrangement joins TRBV6-5 to TRBJ1-5; 7 bases line up with TRBD1. The CDR3 is 15 amino acids. Looked up from germline, CDR1 is MNHEY and CDR2 is SVGAGI. The junction had 3 bases not matched to a gene; V was cut back by 0 bases and J by 4 bases. The CDR3 loop reads CASSYSYRGNQPQHF. CDR3 DNA: TGTGCCAGCAGTTACTCCTACAGGGGAAATCAGCCCCAGCATTTT.

J is TRBJ2-7 and V is TRBV28, with 10 bases lining up with TRBD2. Per the germline V gene, CDR1 is MDHEN and CDR2 is SYDVKM. V shed 5 bases and J 2 bases; nucleotides not matched to a gene: 9. The CDR3 loop spans 16 amino acids. The CDR3 protein is CASSIPTAGGPYEQYF. The CDR3 DNA reads as TGTGCCAGCAGTATCCCAACAGCGGGAGGGCCCTACGAGCAGTACTTC.

The chain recombines TRBV11-1 with TRBJ2-5; TRBD2 aligns across 7 bases. The V and J ends lost 5 bases and 4 bases, in that order; junction bases with no gene match: 4. Germline assignment: CDR1 SGHAT and CDR2 FQDESV (reference sequence). The CDR3 covers 13 residues. The CDR3: CASSPGLRETQYF. For the CDR3, the DNA is TGTGCCAGCAGCCCGGGACTAAGAGAGACCCAGTACTTC. Variable domain in full (rest from reference TRBV11-1 and TRBJ2-5): EAEVAQSPRYKITEKSQAVAFWCDPISGHATLYWYRQILGQGPELLVQFQDESVVDDSQLPKDRFSAERLKGVDSTLKIQPAELGDSAMYLCASSPGLRETQYFGPGTRLLVL.

The chain links TRBV9 to TRBJ1-2; 8 bases are a match to TRBD1. The V gene's germline CDR1 is SGDLS and CDR2 YYNGEE. The CDR3 has 15 amino acids. The junction had 7 bases not matched to a gene; V was cut back by 3 bases and J by 3 bases. The CDR3, as DNA: TGTGCCAGCAGCGCGAGCGGACAGGGTGACTATGGCTACACCTTC. Translating gives CASSASGQGDYGYTF.

The V and J genes are TRBV7-9 and TRBJ2-5; no firm D call. In germline, CDR1 is SEHNR, CDR2 FQNEAQ (reference sequence). Trimming took off 1 base at V and 1 base at J, with 16 bases between the two ends. This CDR3 region has 17 residues. The CDR3 region is CASSLGQFSIFQETQYF. The CDR3 coding sequence is TGTGCCAGCAGCTTAGGGCAGTTTTCCATCTTCCAAGAGACCCAGTACTTC. The variable domain in full, with the rest retrieved from reference TRBV7-9 and TRBJ2-5, is DTGVSQNPRHKITKRGQNVTFRCDPISEHNRLYWYRQTLGQGPEFLTYFQNEAQLEKSRLLSDRFSAERPKGSFSTLEIQRTEQGDSAMYLCASSLGQFSIFQETQYFGPGTRLLVL.

The chain carries TRBV7-9 and TRBJ2-1; the match to TRBD1 covers 7 bases. The CDR3 loop spans 15 amino acids. Germline CDR1 is SEHNR and CDR2 is FQNEAQ (reference sequence). With V trimmed by 5 bases and J by 4 bases, 8 bases remained unmatched. The CDR3 spells CASSRRDREYNEQFF. The CDR3 DNA reads TGTGCCAGCAGCCGCCGGGACAGAGAGTACAATGAGCAGTTCTTC.

The chain uses TRBV7-2 and TRBJ1-3; D is ambiguous. Trimming removed 5 bases at V and 4 bases at J, with 12 bases between. The CDR3 has 14 residues. The germline CDR1 and CDR2 sequences are SGHTA and FQGNSA. The CDR3 DNA reads TGTGCCAGCAGCCTTACGTTCCCCGGAAACACCATATATTTT. It yields the protein CASSLTFPGNTIYF.

This CDR3 is CASSLGGAQETQYF. CDR3 DNA sequence: TGTGCCAGCAGCTTGGGGGGGGCCCAAGAGACCCAGTACTTC. The J gene is TRBJ2-5, the V gene TRBV5-5; D may be TRBD1 or TRBD2 (6 bases each). Trimming shortened V by 0 bases and J by 1 base, and 7 bases separated the two germline ends. Germline CDR1 SGHKS, CDR2 YYEKEE (reference sequence). The CDR3 covers 14 residues. Supplemented by reference TRBV5-5 and TRBJ2-5, the full variable domain reads DAGVTQSPTHLIKTRGQQVTLRCSPISGHKSVSWYQQVLGQGPQFIFQYYEKEERGRGNFPDRFSARQFPNYSSELNVNALLLGDSALYLCASSLGGAQETQYFGPGTRLLVL.

This clone appeared once. Other DNA sequences in the sample encode the same CDR3. The CDR3 coding sequence is TGTGCCAGCAGCCCCGGGACTGAAGCTTTCTTT. Protein product: CASSPGTEAFF. The J gene is TRBJ1-1, the V gene TRBV6-5; D gene unclear. Germline values: CDR1 MNHEY, CDR2 SVGAGI. V gave up 6 bases and J gave up 5 bases, with 7 bases separating them. This CDR3 has 11 amino acids.

V is TRBV2 and J is TRBJ1-4, with TRBD1 matching 10 bases. Germline CDR1 is SNHLY and CDR2 is FYNNEI. V gave up 4 bases and J gave up 0 bases; unmatched junction bases: 14. CDR3 length: 20 amino acids. The CDR3 DNA follows: TGTGCCAGCAGTGGGACAGGGGGGAGTCGGGGAGTCTCAACTAATGAAAAACTGTTTTTT. Translated: CASSGTGGSRGVSTNEKLFF.

The chain combines TRBV6-2 or TRBV6-3 with TRBJ2-1; the match to TRBD2 covers 8 bases. CDR1 is MNHEY, CDR2 SVGEGT, per germline. V trimming: 2 bases; J trimming: 5 bases; junction bases outside the gene matches: 5. The CDR3 has 15 residues. This CDR3 is CASSYGLAGNNEQFF. The CDR3 DNA sequence: TGTGCCAGCAGTTACGGGTTAGCGGGGAACAATGAGCAGTTCTTC.